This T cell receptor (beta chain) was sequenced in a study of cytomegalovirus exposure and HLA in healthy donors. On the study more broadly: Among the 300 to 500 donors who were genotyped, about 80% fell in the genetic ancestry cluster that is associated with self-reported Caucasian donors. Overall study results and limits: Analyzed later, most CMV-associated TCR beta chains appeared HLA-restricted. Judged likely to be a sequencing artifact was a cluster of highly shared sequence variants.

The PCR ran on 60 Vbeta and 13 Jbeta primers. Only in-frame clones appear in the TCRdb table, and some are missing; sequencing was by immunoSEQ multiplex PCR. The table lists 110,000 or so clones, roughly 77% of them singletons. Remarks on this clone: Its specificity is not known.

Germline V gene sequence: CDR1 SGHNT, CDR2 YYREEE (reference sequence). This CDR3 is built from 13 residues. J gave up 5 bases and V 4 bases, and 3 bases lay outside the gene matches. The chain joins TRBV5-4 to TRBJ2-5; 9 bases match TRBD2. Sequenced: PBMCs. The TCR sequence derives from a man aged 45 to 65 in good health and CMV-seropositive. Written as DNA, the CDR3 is TGTGCCAGCAGCCGGACTAGCGTTGAGACCCAGTACTTC. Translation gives CASSRTSVETQYF.